The 4 T cell receptor beta chains below all came from one sample that was sequenced in a study of shared clonotypes between healthy human individuals. Generated by immunoSEQ multiplex PCR, the TCRdb table keeps only in-frame clones and is missing some. Of 2,500,000 or so clones listed, around 92% are singletons. Sequencing input: naive CD4+ T cells from PBMCs. Noted subset: CD45RA+ positively selected. The receptor source for this set is a man aged 18 to 30 in good health. Some clones in this sample may be carry-over from other donors' samples.

A word on this clone: The sample contains more than one DNA sequence encoding this CDR3. The chain uses TRBV6-5 and TRBJ1-2; D gene uncertain. From germline, CDR1 is MNHEY and CDR2 SVGAGI. There are 14 residues in the CDR3. The V end was cut by 0 bases, the J end by 2 bases, with 7 bases between. Here the CDR3 DNA reads TGTGCCAGCAGTTACTCGGTGGGCAACTATGGCTACACCTTC. Protein: CASSYSVGNYGYTF.

The sample holds a few counts of this clone. Other DNA sequences from this sample encode an identical CDR3 as well. The rearrangement joins TRBV7-9 to TRBJ1-1; D is uncertain. Trimming took off 5 bases at V and 0 bases at J, with 7 bases between the two ends. Germline V gene sequence: CDR1 SEHNR, CDR2 FQNEAQ (reference sequence). The CDR3 contains 13 residues. CDR3 sequence (DNA): TGTGCCAGCAGCCTGGCCTTGAACACTGAAGCTTTCTTT. Amino acids: CASSLALNTEAFF.

J is TRBJ1-1 and V is TRBV28; D is possibly TRBD1 (6 bases). V gave up 9 bases and J gave up 6 bases, with 14 bases separating them. Looked up from germline, CDR1 is MDHEN and CDR2 is SYDVKM. This CDR3 has 12 amino acids. The CDR3 is CASRTGRPEAFF. Written as DNA, the CDR3 is TGTGCCAGTAGAACAGGGCGCCCTGAAGCTTTCTTT.

This chain uses TRBV9 with TRBJ2-7; the D gene is possibly TRBD2 (6 bases). CDR3 size: 14 residues. Germline V gene sequence: CDR1 SGDLS, CDR2 YYNGEE. Trimming left V 4 bases short and J 2 bases short, with 13 bases between. The CDR3 reads CASSQAGGPYEQYF. The CDR3 bases are TGTGCCAGCAGCCAAGCGGGCGGACCCTACGAGCAGTACTTC.